This T cell receptor (beta chain) was identified in a study of read filtering for tumor transcriptome and immune sequencing (dated by TCRdb to the early 2020s). Study-level background: The cohort consisted of about 17 male and approximately 15 female patients, with a mean age of 65.9 years and an age range of about 40 to 90. Under revised international staging, about 8 patients fell into R-ISS I, some 15 into R-ISS II and over five into R-ISS III. After DNase treatment, whole-transcriptome libraries were prepared with the TruSeq RNA Access Library Prep Kit. Per sample, about 4.05 to 10.27 million TCR-region mapped reads were obtained with IR-seq, compared with only 85 to 1273 with RNA-seq. Using the same bone marrow samples, the study ran both targeted immune repertoire sequencing and bulk whole-transcriptome sequencing and then compared the TCR repertoires from each method. One main goal was a read-filtering strategy for immune repertoire data, in particular deciding whether clonotypes backed by only one read should be removed.

Taken from cysteine to phenylalanine, the CDR3 has 12 residues. Just the 36-base CDR3 DNA is kept, in frame starting at base 1. CDR1 and CDR2 are read off the germline V gene as MDHEN and SYDVKM. Trimming takes 7 bases from V and 4 bases from J, and the germline ends sit 8 bases apart. Starting from 400 ng RNA, TCR libraries were constructed with the Immunoverse kit using molecular barcoded adaptors that cover the alpha/delta and beta/gamma chains. The same RNA used for transcriptome sequencing was used for TCR library preparation. Sequencing of TCR libraries was carried out on an Illumina HiSeq 4000 with 2 x 150 cycles. The paper's processing steps were these. MiXCR aligned TCR reads to human V, D, J and C references and assembled the aligned reads into CDR3 clonotypes, with quality filtering and error correction included. The tcR package in R was used to analyze clonotype counts and gene usage diversity. Raw mapping reads were checked after the RNA-seq reads had been mapped by STAR aligner version 2.5.3a onto the human GRCh37 genome. To test the effect of sequencing depth on detected clonotypes, IR-seq fastq files were randomly downsampled using Seqtk 1.3. The public reads were run again by TCRdb, first through fastp at Q25 and then through MiXCR, and only productive beta chains were kept. Each entry is one CDR3 protein sequence, shown with its most common DNA and genes. The V and J calls come from TCRdb's annotation, not from the publication. The sample table contains over 80,000 distinct CDR3 sequences; only one count was recorded for over 9% of them. Around 14% of the sample is taken by the ten largest.

Bone marrow was sampled from every patient at the time of active disease. Ficoll-Hypaque density gradient centrifugation was used to isolate bone marrow mononuclear cells. To remove myeloma plasma cells, the cells were labeled with CD138 magnetic microbeads on a MACS separator, and CD138-negative cells were then collected by negative selection. Purity of the isolated cells was checked by flow cytometry on an Attune NxT using CD138 antibodies. TRIzol reagent was used to extract total RNA, which was then quantified with a NanoDrop spectrophotometer. Paired RNA-seq and IR-seq were performed on each patient's CD138-negative bone marrow sample. Ten or more counts support this clonotype. The target of this receptor is not known. No per-base quality is available; no much larger clone lies one base away. Results the study describes overall, beyond this receptor: Single-read clonotypes made up 80% to 85% of clonotypes but only about 4% of total reads in IR-seq, compared with approximately 70% of clonotypes and roughly 45% of reads in RNA-seq. IR-seq captured clonotypes at much higher depth and more reliably than RNA-seq, and smaller IR-seq throughput sufficed to identify most shared clonotypes. The sorted CD138-negative fraction was a mixed bone marrow immune population, not purified T cells. The correlation between IR-seq and RNA-seq shared clonotype proportions was increased by removal of single-read clonotypes.

The sequence links TRBV28 to TRBJ2-1, with the D gene not clear enough to name. The sample was a population of CD138-negative cells sorted from bone marrow. This specimen's cell subset or site label, interpreted: bone marrow mononuclear cells depleted of CD138+ plasma/myeloma cells by negative magnetic selection. The receptor comes from a donor over 35 with multiple myeloma. The DNA sequence is as follows: TGTGCCAGCACCACAGATTACAATGAGCAGTTCTTC. The resulting protein is CASTTDYNEQFF.